This T cell receptor (beta chain) is drawn from a study of blood T cell repertoires in COVID-19. Background on the study: PBMCs, B-cell-depleted T cells, or T cells provided the cDNA or gDNA that made up the material.

Trimming took off 2 bases at V and 3 bases at J, with 8 bases between the two ends. In germline, CDR1 is KGHSH, CDR2 LQKENI. The CDR3 totals 14 residues. This table comes from immunoSEQ multiplex PCR, and its TCRdb copy is limited to in-frame clones, with some not included. In the table there are fewer than 200,000 clones, less than 85% of which are singletons. Patients from Seattle were sampled longitudinally, starting during active infection. This clonotype was obtained from a woman aged 60-75 years with COVID-19, enrolled during active disease. The sequencing sample was made of peripheral blood. The V call is TRBV18, the J call TRBJ1-3; possibly TRBD1 for D (5 bases). The CDR3 region is CASSPIRDGNTIYF. The CDR3 DNA sequence: TGTGCCAGCTCACCAATCAGGGATGGAAACACCATATATTTT. Using reference TRBV18 and TRBJ1-3 for the parts outside the CDR3, the full variable domain is NAGVMQNPRHLVRRRGQEARLRCSPMKGHSHVYWYRQLPEEGLKFMVYLQKENIIDESGMPKERFSAEFPKEGPSILRIQQVVRGDSAAYFCASSPIRDGNTIYFGEGSWLTVV.